Given below is one T cell receptor (beta chain) in context. The CDR3 spans 17 residues. CDR1 and CDR2 (germline): SGHRS, YFSETQ. Trimming stripped 2 bases from V and 0 bases from J, with 15 bases between. The data stem from a study of shared clonotypes between healthy human individuals. TCRdb's table, derived via immunoSEQ multiplex PCR, lists solely in-frame clones and lacks some. This table holds some 790,000 clones, around 70% found once. This receptor was obtained from a young woman in good health. The chain employs TRBV5-1 and TRBJ1-3, with D tentatively TRBD1 (6 bases). Specimen: memory CD4+ T cells sorted from blood. Noted subset: CD45RA-negative fraction. CDR3 in DNA: TGCGCCAGCAGCTTATCCGGGACAATATACTCTGGAAACACCATATATTTT. It is translated as CASSLSGTIYSGNTIYF. The variable domain in full, with the rest retrieved from reference TRBV5-1 and TRBJ1-3, is KAGVTQTPRYLIKTRGQQVTLSCSPISGHRSVSWYQQTPGQGLQFLFEYFSETQRNKGNFPGRFSGRQFSNSRSEMNVSTLELGDSALYLCASSLSGTIYSGNTIYFGEGSWLTVV.